These 11 T cell receptor beta chains share one sample of origin, sequenced in a study of control samples from healthy donors and cancer patients. Clones were sequenced by immunoSEQ multiplex PCR, and TCRdb holds only the in-frame ones, with some missing. The data contain more than 140,000 clones, under 95% of them singletons. Specimen: blood. The receptors here all came from a man aged 40-55 years in good health.

V and J are TRBV13 and TRBJ2-1, with 8 bases aligning to TRBD1. Germline V gene sequence: CDR1 PRHDT, CDR2 FYEKMQ (reference sequence). The V segment lost 0 bases and the J segment 8 bases; nucleotides outside the gene matches: 6. There are 15 residues in the CDR3. The CDR3 nucleotides are TGTGCCAGCAGCTTAGGACAGGGGGAGTGGGATGAGCAGTTCTTC. It codes for CASSLGQGEWDEQFF.

The V gene is TRBV30, the J gene TRBJ1-1; D is ambiguous. CDR3 length equals 15 residues. The ends were cut back, 5 bases at V and 1 base at J, with 17 bases in the middle. The germline gives CDR1 GTSNPN, CDR2 SVGIG (reference sequence). Here the CDR3 DNA reads TGTGCCTGGGCGCGCGGACTCCTCAGGAACACTGAAGCTTTCTTT. It specifies CAWARGLLRNTEAFF.

J is TRBJ2-3 and V is TRBV11-2; 7 nucleotides align to TRBD1. Per germline, CDR1 SGHAT and CDR2 FQNNGV. This CDR3 contains 17 residues. With 2 bases clipped from V and 6 bases from J, the junction kept 14 bases outside the gene matches. The CDR3, as DNA: TGTGCCAGCAGCTTACGAAGCAGGACAGGCCTTTGGGATACGCAGTATTTT. Residues: CASSLRSRTGLWDTQYF.

The V gene is TRBV9, the J gene TRBJ2-3; 11 bases fit TRBD2. Germline CDR1 is SGDLS and CDR2 is YYNGEE. V shed 3 bases and J 2 bases; nucleotides not matched to a gene: 5. The CDR3 runs 16 residues. CDR3 loop: CASSALAGAPTDTQYF. CDR3 DNA sequence: TGTGCCAGCAGCGCACTAGCGGGAGCCCCCACAGATACGCAGTATTTT. The full variable domain, its missing parts supplied by reference TRBV9 and TRBJ2-3, is DSGVTQTPKHLITATGQRVTLRCSPRSGDLSVYWYQQSLDQGLQFLIQYYNGEERAKGNILERFSAQQFPDLHSELNLSSLELGDSALYFCASSALAGAPTDTQYFGPGTRLTVL.

This sequence joins TRBV9 and TRBJ2-3, with TRBD2 as a possible D gene (6 bases). The CDR3 covers 16 residues. The germline V gene has CDR1 SGDLS and CDR2 YYNGEE. V lost 0 bases and J lost 2, with 13 bases in between. CDR3: CASSVAPGGITDTQYF. The CDR3 region has the DNA TGTGCCAGCAGCGTAGCTCCGGGCGGGATCACAGATACGCAGTATTTT.

The genes are TRBV25-1 and TRBJ2-7; 10 bases are a match to TRBD1. CDR1 and CDR2 (germline): MGHDK, SYGVNS. Trimming at V came to 8 bases and at J to 0 bases, leaving 4 bases not matched to a gene. The CDR3 totals 14 residues. The CDR3 sequence is CASLGTGVSYEQYF. The CDR3 DNA follows: TGTGCCAGCCTAGGGACAGGGGTCTCCTACGAGCAGTACTTC.

This rearrangement joins TRBV3-1 (or the pseudogene TRBV3-2) to TRBJ1-1; D gene uncertain. Trimming shortened V by 0 bases and J by 11 bases, and 10 bases separated the two germline ends. The CDR3 is made up of 12 amino acids. In germline, CDR1 is LGHDT, CDR2 YNNKEL (reference sequence). CDR3 sequence reads: CASSQDLGSAFF. The CDR3 bases are TGTGCCAGCAGCCAAGATTTAGGGAGCGCTTTCTTT.

This clone was seen once. V and J are TRBV25-1 and TRBJ1-2, with a tentative D call TRBD1 (5 bases). Germline values: CDR1 MGHDK, CDR2 SYGVNS. The CDR3 has 14 residues. V was cut by 2 bases and J by 4 bases, with 11 bases left in between. The CDR3: CASSEGGGSYGYTF. In DNA form, the CDR3 reads TGTGCCAGCAGTGAAGGTGGGGGTAGCTATGGCTACACCTTC.

CDR3 DNA sequence: TGTGCCAGCAGCTTAGAGGCCTCTGGGCAGCTACTAAGGGATACGCAGTATTTT. This gives the protein CASSLEASGQLLRDTQYF. This sequence joins TRBV7-8 and TRBJ2-3, with D uncertain. The CDR3 length is 18 residues. Germline values: CDR1 SGHVS, CDR2 FQNEAQ. Trimming shortened V by 1 base and J by 6 bases, and 23 bases separated the two germline ends. The full variable domain, with the rest looked up from reference TRBV7-8 and TRBJ2-3, is GAGVSQSPRYKVAKRGQDVALRCDPISGHVSLFWYQQALGQGPEFLTYFQNEAQLDKSGLPSDRFFAERPEGSVSTLKIQRTQQEDSAVYLCASSLEASGQLLRDTQYFGPGTRLTVL.

Points on this clone: Other DNA sequences in the sample encode the same CDR3. The CDR3 loop is CAIRRQETEAFF. For the CDR3, the DNA is TGTGCCATCAGACGACAGGAGACTGAAGCTTTCTTT. The chain is built from TRBV10-3 and TRBJ1-1, with D possibly being TRBD1 (6 bases). Germline loops: CDR1 ENHRY, CDR2 SYGVKD. CDR3 size: 12 residues. The V end lost 6 bases, the J end lost 5 bases, and 10 bases lay between the germline ends.

The chain uses TRBV5-1 and TRBJ2-1; D ambiguous. The CDR3 runs to 15 residues. V was clipped by 0 bases and J by 0 bases, with 7 bases between them. In germline, CDR1 is SGHRS, CDR2 YFSETQ. The CDR3, as DNA: TGCGCCAGCAGCTTGGGGGGTGGCTCCTACAATGAGCAGTTCTTC. This sequence encodes CASSLGGGSYNEQFF.